This T cell receptor (beta chain) was observed in a study of CD8 T cells in Susac syndrome. About the research overall: Sequencing included Susac syndrome patients, about 6 of them with active disease and fewer than 10 in remission.

The V and J ends lost 0 bases and 8 bases respectively, with 7 bases between them. The CDR3 has 12 amino acids. RNA totalling about 0.45 to 1 ug underwent reverse transcription with random hexamers. It was immunoSEQ multiplex PCR that amplified TCR beta CDR3 across 54 Vbeta and 13 Jbeta. One entry per CDR3 protein results from TCRdb running MiXCR on the immunoSEQ multiplex PCR reads. The sample has some 180,000 distinct CDR3 sequences; 85% to 95% are singletons. The sequenced target, TCR beta, came from blood CD8+ and CD4+ T cells. The recently defined diagnostic criteria for definite or probable disease were met by the Susac syndrome patients.

The sample was CD4+ T cells from PBMCs. This chain links TRBV12-3 or TRBV12-4 with TRBJ1-2; D gene ambiguous. This clonotype was obtained from a human donor with Susac syndrome. Here the CDR3 DNA reads TGTGCCAGCAGTTTAGCACCTAGCGGCTACACCTTC. This translates into CASSLAPSGYTF.